This T cell receptor beta chain was profiled in a study of vaccination and CD4 T cells after COVID-19. Treatment here: 10-day PBMC culture with coronavirus spike peptide pools or control peptides (ViraFEST assay). During the years 2011-2018, before the COVID-19 pandemic, the unexposed donor's CD4+ T cells were collected. This CDR3 comprises 12 residues. Germline values: CDR1 SGHNT, CDR2 YYREEE (reference sequence). Trimming stripped 0 bases from V and 8 bases from J, with 8 bases between. The study sequenced cultured CD4+ T cell DNA using the Oncomine TCR Beta short-read assay. TCRdb re-analysed the PCR reads in MiXCR, keeping a single row per CDR3 protein. Among just over 7,000 distinct CDR3 sequences listed, roughly 50% were seen once. This clonotype occurred once. Antigen specificity is unknown.

The sequenced sample was CD4+ T cells from blood, cultured in vitro. This TCR derives from a human donor in good health. V gene TRBV5-4 combines with J gene TRBJ1-2; no clear D. CDR3 DNA sequence: TGTGCCAGCAGCTTGGACCTCGCCGGCTACACCTTC. It yields the protein CASSLDLAGYTF.